This entry features one T cell receptor (beta chain) sequence. CDR3 length: 14 amino acids. The V end was cut by 3 bases, the J end by 3 bases, with 9 bases between. CDR1 and CDR2 (germline): KGHSH, LQKENI. The source of the sample is a study of blood T cell repertoires in COVID-19. Across the study: COVID-19 samples, acute and convalescent, were from the United States, Italy and Spain. The analysed material was cDNA or gDNA that came from T cells, B-cell-depleted T cells, or PBMCs.

This table comes from immunoSEQ multiplex PCR, and its TCRdb copy is limited to in-frame clones, with some not included. In the table there are about 71,000 clones, roughly 89% of which are singletons. This TCR was sampled from a man aged 45-65 years with active COVID-19. Sequences were obtained from peripheral blood. The chain carries TRBV18 and TRBJ1-3; D is possibly TRBD1 (5 bases). CDR3 DNA sequence: TGTGCCAGCTCACCCGGAAGGGGTGGAAACACCATATATTTT. It translates to CASSPGRGGNTIYF.